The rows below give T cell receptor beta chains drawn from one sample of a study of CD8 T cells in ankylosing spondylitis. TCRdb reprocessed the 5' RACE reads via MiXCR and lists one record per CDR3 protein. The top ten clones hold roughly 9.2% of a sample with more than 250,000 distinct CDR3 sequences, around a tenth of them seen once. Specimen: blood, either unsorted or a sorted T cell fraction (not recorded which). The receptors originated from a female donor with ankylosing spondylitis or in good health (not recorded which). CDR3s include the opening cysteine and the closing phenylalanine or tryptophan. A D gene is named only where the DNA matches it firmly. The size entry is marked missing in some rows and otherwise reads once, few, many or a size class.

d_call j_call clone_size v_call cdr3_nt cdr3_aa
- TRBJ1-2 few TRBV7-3 TGTGCCAGCAGCTTAAAGTTCGGGAGGTATTCGTATAACTATGGCTACACCTTC CASSLKFGRYSYNYGYTF
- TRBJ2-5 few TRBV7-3 TGTGCCAGCAGCTTAAAATCTCTCGGCCCCGTAGAGACCCAGTACTTC CASSLKSLGPVETQYF
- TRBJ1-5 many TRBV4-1 TGCGCCAGCAGCCAAGATATCGGTCCTCAGCATTTT CASSQDIGPQHF
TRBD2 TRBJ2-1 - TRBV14 TGTGCCAGCAGGCTTAGCGGGGGGGGACACAATGAGCAGTTCTTC CASRLSGGGHNEQFF
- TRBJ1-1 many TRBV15 TGTGCCACCAGCAGAGATCTTGGTAGTTTGAACACTGAAGCTTTCTTT CATSRDLGSLNTEAFF
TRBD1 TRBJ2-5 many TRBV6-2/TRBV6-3 TGTGCCAGCAGTTACCCCAGGACAGGCCAAGAGACCCAGTACTTC CASSYPRTGQETQYF
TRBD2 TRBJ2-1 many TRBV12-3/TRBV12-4 TGTGCCAGCAGCCCTCTAGCGGGGGGGCAGGATGAGCAGTTCTTC CASSPLAGGQDEQFF
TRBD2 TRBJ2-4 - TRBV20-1 TGCTGTGCTGCAGGTGCGCGGGGGGCTTCTCTAGCCAAAAACATTCAGTACTTC CCAAGARGASLAKNIQYF
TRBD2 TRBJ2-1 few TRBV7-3 TGTGCCAGCAGCTCCGAGCGGGGGCGCTCCTACAATGAGCAGTTCTTC CASSSERGRSYNEQFF
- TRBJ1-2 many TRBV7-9 TGTGCCAGCAGCTTAGCGCTAGCCTCCTATGGCTACACCTTC CASSLALASYGYTF
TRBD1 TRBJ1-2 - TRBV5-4 TGTGCCAGCAGCCTGACCGGGACAGACTATGGCTACACCTTC CASSLTGTDYGYTF
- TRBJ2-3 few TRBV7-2 TGTGCCAGCAGCTTCAACGGGCCCCTCGTAGGTACGCAGTATTTT CASSFNGPLVGTQYF
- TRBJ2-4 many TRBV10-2 TGCGCCAGCAGTCGTGATCTTGTCTTAGCCAAAAACATTCAGTACTTC CASSRDLVLAKNIQYF
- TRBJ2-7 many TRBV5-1 TGCGCCAGCAGCTTTGGAAACTACGAGCAGTACTTC CASSFGNYEQYF
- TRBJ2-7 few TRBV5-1 TGCGCCAGCAGCTTGTCGGCGGACGAGTACGAGCAGTACTTC CASSLSADEYEQYF
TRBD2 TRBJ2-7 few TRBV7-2 TGTGCCAGCAGCTTAACCCGGGGGGGGCCGAGCTCCTACGAGCAGTACTTC CASSLTRGGPSSYEQYF
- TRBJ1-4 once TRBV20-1 TGCAGTGCTAGGTGGGGTAAGAAGGAAAAACTGTTTTTT CSARWGKKEKLFF
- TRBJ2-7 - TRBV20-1 TGCAGTGCGGGACAAGGGGTCTACGAGCAGTACTTC CSAGQGVYEQYF
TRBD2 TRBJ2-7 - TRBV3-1 TGTGCCAGCAGTCCTAGACTAGCGGGAGGCGAGCAGTACTTC CASSPRLAGGEQYF
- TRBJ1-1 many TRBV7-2 TGTGCCAGCAGCCAACAAATTAGCAGGACTGAAGCTTTCTTT CASSQQISRTEAFF
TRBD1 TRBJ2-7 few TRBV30 TGTGCCTGGAGTGTAGGGACAGGGTTACACGAGCAGTACTTC CAWSVGTGLHEQYF
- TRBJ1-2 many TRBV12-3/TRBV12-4 TGTGCCAGCAGTTTATCCGGGGCGGCCGGCTACACCTTC CASSLSGAAGYTF
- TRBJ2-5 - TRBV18 TGTGCCAGCTCACCGGTCGTGGGGGTCCAAGAGACCCAGTACTTC CASSPVVGVQETQYF
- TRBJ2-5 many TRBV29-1 TGCAGCGTTGCGGGACACGTCCAAGAGACCCAGTACTTC CSVAGHVQETQYF
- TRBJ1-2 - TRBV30 TGTGCCTGGAGTCCAGGACGGAACTATGGCTACACCTTC CAWSPGRNYGYTF
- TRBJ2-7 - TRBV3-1 TGTGCCAGCAGCCGATACACCTACGAGCAGTACTTC CASSRYTYEQYF
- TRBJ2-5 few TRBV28 TGTGCCAGCAAAGGCCAGGGCGTGTCAGAGACCCAGTACTTC CASKGQGVSETQYF
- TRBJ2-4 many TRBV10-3 TGTGCCATCAGTGAGTCGGCGTTAGCCAAAAACATTCAGTACTTC CAISESALAKNIQYF
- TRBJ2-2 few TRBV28 TGTGCCAGCAGCCCTATCGGCGGAACCAACACCGGGGAGCTGTTTTTT CASSPIGGTNTGELFF
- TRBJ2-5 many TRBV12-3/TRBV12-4 TGTGCCAGCGGGCTCCAAGAGACCCAGTACTTC CASGLQETQYF
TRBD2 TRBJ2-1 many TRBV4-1 TGCGCCAGCAGCACGGGGGGGCTCGGGTCCTACAATGAGCAGTTCTTC CASSTGGLGSYNEQFF
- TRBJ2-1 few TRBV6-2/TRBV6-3 TGTGCCAGCAGTTTCCGTGGCTGGGGTGAGCAGTTCTTC CASSFRGWGEQFF
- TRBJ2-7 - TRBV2 TGTGCCAGCAGTGAAATTGCGGGACCGTCAAACGAGCAGTACTTC CASSEIAGPSNEQYF
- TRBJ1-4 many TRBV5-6 TGTGCCAGCAGTAATTGGGGAGCCGTTAATGAAAAACTGTTTTTT CASSNWGAVNEKLFF
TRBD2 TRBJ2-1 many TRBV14 TGTGCCAGCAGCCGTTACCTCGGAGCGGGGGGGGGCAACAATGAGCAGTTCTTC CASSRYLGAGGGNNEQFF
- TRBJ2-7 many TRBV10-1 TGCGCCAGCAGTGAGTCGAGAGAACTAGCAATTAAGGGCGAGCAGTACTTC CASSESRELAIKGEQYF
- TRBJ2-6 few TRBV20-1 TGCAGTGCTAGAGATATTAACTCTGGGGCCAACGTCCTGACTTTC CSARDINSGANVLTF
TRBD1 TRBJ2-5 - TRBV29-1 TGCAGCGGTCTCCGGGACAGGGGAGGAGAGACCCAGTACTTC CSGLRDRGGETQYF
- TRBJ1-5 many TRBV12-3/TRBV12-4 TGTGCCAGCAGTTTGAGGGCGGGCAATCAGCCCCAGCATTTT CASSLRAGNQPQHF
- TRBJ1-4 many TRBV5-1 TGCGCCAGCAGCCCTACAGGGACCAATGAAAAACTGTTTTTT CASSPTGTNEKLFF
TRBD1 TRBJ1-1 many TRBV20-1 TGCAGTGCTAGAAGAGCCCCCACTGAGGGCAGGGGGTATGACACTGAAGCTTTCTTT CSARRAPTEGRGYDTEAFF
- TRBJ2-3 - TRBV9 TGTGCCAGCAGCGCCTACCGCTCCTCCAACACAGATACGCAGTATTTT CASSAYRSSNTDTQYF
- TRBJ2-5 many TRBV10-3 TGTGCCATCAGCGGCGGTGGTTTGAGGGCGGGCGAACTACAAGAGACCCAGTACTTC CAISGGGLRAGELQETQYF
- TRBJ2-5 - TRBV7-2 TGTGCCAGCAGCCCCCCAGGGCCGGCTATGTTACAAGAGACCCAGTACTTC CASSPPGPAMLQETQYF
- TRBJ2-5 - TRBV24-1 TGTGCCACCAGTGATTCCCAATCTGGGACCCAGTACTTC CATSDSQSGTQYF
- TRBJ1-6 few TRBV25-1 TGTGCCAGCAGTGAGGACGGTATGAATTCACCCCTCCACTTT CASSEDGMNSPLHF
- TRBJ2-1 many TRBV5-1 TGCGCCAGCAGCTCTCACAATGAGCAGTTCTTC CASSSHNEQFF
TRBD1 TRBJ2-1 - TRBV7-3 TGTGCCAGCAGCCCGTCAAGGACAGGGGGTCTCAACAATGAGCAGTTCTTC CASSPSRTGGLNNEQFF
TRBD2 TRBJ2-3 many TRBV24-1 TGTGCCACCGGGGGAGGACTAGCGGGGGAGTCAGATACGCAGTATTTT CATGGGLAGESDTQYF
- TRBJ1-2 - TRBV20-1 TGCAGTGCTAGAGACTCTACTGGGGCCTATGGCTACACCTTC CSARDSTGAYGYTF
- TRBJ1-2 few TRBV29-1 TGCAGCGTCGGTGGCGGGGGCTACACCTTC CSVGGGGYTF
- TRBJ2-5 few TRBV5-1 TGCGCCAGCAGCTTGTCCGGCGGGCGGGTAGAGACCCAGTACTTC CASSLSGGRVETQYF
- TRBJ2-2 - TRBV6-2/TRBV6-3 TGTGCCAGCAGGCCCTGGAGGGGCGAGAACACCGGGGAGCTGTTTTTT CASRPWRGENTGELFF
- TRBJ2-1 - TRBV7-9 TGTGCCTGCAGCTTCGACAATGAGCAGTTCTTC CACSFDNEQFF
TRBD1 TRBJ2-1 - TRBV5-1 TGCGCCAGCAGCCCTCGAATGGGGACAGGGGGCAATGAGCAGTTCTTC CASSPRMGTGGNEQFF
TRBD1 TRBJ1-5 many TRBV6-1 TGTGCCACCTCGGGACAGGGAGGCAATCAGCCCCAGCATTTT CATSGQGGNQPQHF